This TCR beta chain was obtained from a study of cytomegalovirus exposure and HLA in healthy donors. Study-wide results and caveats: A list of 150 to 200 TCR beta chains associated with cytomegalovirus was given. Later on, a genetic analysis was performed. It linked a missense variant in DCLRE1C with V- and J-gene trimming of TCR beta. Per published accounts, TCR beta sequences correctly predicted the HLA-A and HLA-B alleles of most subjects.

A word on this clone: Its antigen remains unidentified.

Amplification used 60 Vbeta primers and 13 Jbeta primers. Generated by immunoSEQ multiplex PCR, the TCRdb table keeps only in-frame clones and is missing some. There are about 120,000 clones in the sample; roughly 76% occur only once, and around 12% lies in the top ten. Germline V gene lookup returns CDR1 SGHDN and CDR2 FVKESK. The CDR3 loop spans 14 amino acids. V was trimmed by 1 base and J by 7 bases, leaving 13 bases between them. Nominally healthy donors were sampled, though unrecorded immune exposures were likely. The sample consisted of PBMCs. The rearrangement joins TRBV14 to TRBJ1-2, with no clear D. The TCR comes from a middle-aged woman in good health and CMV-seropositive. CDR3 coding DNA: TGTGCCAGCAGCCAAGTATCCGGGATTGGTGGCTACACCTTC. It is translated as CASSQVSGIGGYTF.